This T cell receptor (beta chain) was sequenced during a study of human T cells and chemical hapten exposure. The time point denotes: pre-sensitization, week 0. Treatment specified: therapeutic diphenylcyclopropenone sensitization with weekly scalp DPC. Alopecia patients, 18 to 70 years old and DPC-suitable, served as donors. What the library attached to individual cDNA molecules were unique molecular identifiers. Original analysis: Individual samples carried between about 20,000 and 700,000 TCRs, with 95,638 as the median. TCRdb processed the RACE reads anew with MiXCR; each CDR3 protein has one entry. The V and J calls come from TCRdb's annotation, not from the publication. The data hold a few hundred thousand distinct CDR3 sequences, with 4.5% to 7% observed a single time. Sample: whole blood, taken in connection with sensitization to the hapten diphenylcyclopropenone (DPC). The source is a woman between 18 and 30 years old with alopecia areata. Some clones in this sample may be carry-over from other donors' samples.

The CDR3 here is CASSRSGQANSPLHF. Here the CDR3 DNA reads TGTGCCAGCAGCCGTAGCGGACAGGCCAATTCACCCCTCCACTTT. The chain recombines TRBV7-9 with TRBJ1-6; 7 bases fit TRBD1. The germline V gene has CDR1 SEHNR and CDR2 FQNEAQ (reference sequence). The ends lost 5 bases at V and 7 bases at J; junction bases unmatched: 8. The CDR3 consists of 15 residues.